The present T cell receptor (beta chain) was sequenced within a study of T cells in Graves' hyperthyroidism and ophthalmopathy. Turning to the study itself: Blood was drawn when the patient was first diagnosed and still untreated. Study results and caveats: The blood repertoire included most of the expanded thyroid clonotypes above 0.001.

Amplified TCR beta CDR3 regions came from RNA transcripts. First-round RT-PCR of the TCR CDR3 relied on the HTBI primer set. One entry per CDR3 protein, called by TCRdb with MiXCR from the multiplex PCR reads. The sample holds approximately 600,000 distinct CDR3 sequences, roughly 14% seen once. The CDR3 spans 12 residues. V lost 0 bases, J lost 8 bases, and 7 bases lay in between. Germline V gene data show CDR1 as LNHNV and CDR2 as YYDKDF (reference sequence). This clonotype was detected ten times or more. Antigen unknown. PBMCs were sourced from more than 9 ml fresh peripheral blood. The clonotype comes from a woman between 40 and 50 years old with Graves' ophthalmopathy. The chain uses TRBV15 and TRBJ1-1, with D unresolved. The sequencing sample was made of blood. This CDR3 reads CATSRDDGEAFF. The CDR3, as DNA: TGTGCCACCAGCAGAGATGACGGGGAAGCTTTCTTT.